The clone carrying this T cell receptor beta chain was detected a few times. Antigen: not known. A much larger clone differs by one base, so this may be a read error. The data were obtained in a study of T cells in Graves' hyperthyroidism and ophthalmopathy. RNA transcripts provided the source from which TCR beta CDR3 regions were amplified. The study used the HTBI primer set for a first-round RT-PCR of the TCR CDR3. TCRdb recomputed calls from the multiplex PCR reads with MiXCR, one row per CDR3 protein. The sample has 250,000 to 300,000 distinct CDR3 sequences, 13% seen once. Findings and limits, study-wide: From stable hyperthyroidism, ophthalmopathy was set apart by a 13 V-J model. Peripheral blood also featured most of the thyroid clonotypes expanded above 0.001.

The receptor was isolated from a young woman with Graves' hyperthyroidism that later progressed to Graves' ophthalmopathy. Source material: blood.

DNA of the CDR3: TGTGCCAGCAGTTACGCCCGAACAGGGGGACAGCCCCAGCATTTT. Encoded protein: CASSYARTGGQPQHF. V and J are TRBV6-2 or TRBV6-3 and TRBJ1-5, with TRBD1 identical over 8 bases. CDR3 length: 15 residues. CDR1 is MNHEY and CDR2 is SVGEGT in the germline V gene. Trimming removed 2 bases from V and 7 bases from J; junction bases left unmatched: 7.